This paragraph reports one T cell receptor (beta chain). What this receptor recognizes is not known. No base qualities exist here, and no much larger clone lies one base off it. Enrolling through a virtual design, the prospective study's participants ranged in age from roughly 18 to 90 years and lived across 24 United States geographic areas. In the prospective study, cohorts were assigned on the basis of participant-reported clinical history obtained from a screening survey and a study questionnaire. In the prospective study, mobile phlebotomists collected whole blood, serum and a nasopharyngeal or oropharyngeal swab from each participant. Over a roughly 2-month period, participants in the prospective study had the option of providing additional blood draws and questionnaires. Blood samples from the prospective study were shipped frozen or at room temperature prior to DNA extraction. The sample comes from a study of blood T cell repertoires in COVID-19 (dated by TCRdb to the early 2020s). General notes on the study: The collaborator samples originated in the United States, Italy and Spain and spanned the acute and convalescent phases of COVID-19. The repertoires were released in a freely available public database meant as a resource for research on the immune response to SARS-CoV-2. Where available, HLA class I and class II types were obtained from metadata supplied by the sample provider rather than from assay-based typing. The samples were drawn from the first 160 participants of the ongoing ImmuneRACE study and from about 1,200 subjects provided by 6 global collaborators. The material from the prospective study consisted of cDNA or gDNA derived from T cells, B-cell-depleted T cells, or PBMCs. The dataset comprised deeply sampled blood TCRbeta repertoires from subjects exposed to, actively infected with, or recovered from COVID-19. A de-identified subject ID, COVID-19 status, age in years and sex were almost always included in the sample metadata. The full study reports these points: How much clinical and demographic metadata was included differed by source and by participant, and the metadata was provided uncurated.

The immunoSEQ Assay, a bias-controlled multiplex PCR, was used to amplify TCRbeta CDR3 regions from genomic DNA. Turning to the authors' computational methods: Nucleated cell counts per sample were estimated from amplification of reference gene primers within the assay. To quantify the absolute abundance of each unique TCRbeta CDR3 rearrangement, sequence reads were collapsed and filtered. Productive Simpson clonality was computed per sample as the square root of Simpson's diversity index over productive rearrangements. What TCRdb holds here is the immuneACCESS table cut down to in-frame rearrangements. Part of the clones is not present; checked against another copy, under half of the missing clones reflect an unresolved V gene, and the others are unexplained. The V and J calls and clone size come from that table; D and trimming were worked out from the DNA. Across this sample there are a few hundred thousand clones, with around 84% seen only once. 4.1% of the sample comes from the top ten.

The CDR3 goes from the cysteine to the phenylalanine over 12 residues. Here the CDR3 DNA is all that survives: 36 bases in frame from base 1. Looking up the germline V gene yields CDR1 SGDLS and CDR2 YYNGEE. V drops 0 bases and J drops 3 bases, leaving 3 bases in between. The rearranged segments are TRBV9 and TRBJ1-1; a confident D gene designation cannot be given. The sequencing input was PBMCs or T cells enriched from blood (not recorded which). The TCR was taken from a man between 25 and 39 years old with acute COVID-19. The sequenced DNA is TGTGCCAGCAGCGTAGCGTACACTGAAGCTTTCTTT. It translates as CASSVAYTEAFF.